This passage covers 22 T cell receptor beta chains from one sample sequenced in a study of neurological immune-mediated disorders. TCRdb reprocessed the 5' RACE reads via MiXCR and lists one record per CDR3 protein. The sample has tens of thousands of distinct CDR3 sequences; 9% to 15% are singletons. Sequencing was done on a sample of PBMCs. The source is a man aged 55 to 70 in good health.

The chain combines TRBV7-9 with TRBJ2-1; D is uncertain. The length of the CDR3 is 11 residues. The V end lost 1 base, the J end lost 7 bases, and 2 bases lay between the germline ends. Germline V gene data show CDR1 as SEHNR and CDR2 as FQNEAQ (reference sequence). The CDR3 loop reads CASSLGNEQFF. CDR3 in DNA: TGTGCCAGCAGCTTAGGGAATGAGCAGTTCTTC.

This clonotype came up many times. This chain joins TRBV29-1 and TRBJ2-7; D call uncertain. CDR1 is SQVTM and CDR2 is ANQGSEA in the germline V gene. V was trimmed by 3 bases and J by 3 bases, leaving 9 bases between them. The CDR3 runs to 12 residues. Here the CDR3 DNA reads TGCAGCGTTGAGGGCCCCCTCTACGAGCAGTACTTC. It translates to CSVEGPLYEQYF.

This clonotype was counted ten times or more. This sequence joins TRBV5-1 and TRBJ2-7; D remains unclear. The CDR3 loop spans 17 amino acids. V lost 2 bases to trimming and J lost 4 bases, with 22 bases between them. Germline CDR1 SGHRS, CDR2 YFSETQ. The CDR3 DNA sequence: TGCGCCAGCAGCTTCGATCAGGTCGAGGTGTTTGGGTACGAGCAGTACTTC. Translating gives CASSFDQVEVFGYEQYF.

In its sample, this clonotype was seen many times. The chain carries TRBV29-1 and TRBJ2-7; TRBD1 matches at 11 bases. From germline, CDR1 is SQVTM and CDR2 ANQGSEA. The CDR3 is 13 residues long. Trimming removed 7 bases from V and 4 bases from J; junction bases left unmatched: 6. The DNA for the CDR3 is TGCAGCGCAACCGGGACAGGGGGGTACGAGCAGTACTTC. This sequence encodes CSATGTGGYEQYF.

This clonotype was counted ten times or more. This chain connects TRBV4-1 to TRBJ2-3; D may be TRBD1 (5 bases). The CDR3 runs to 15 residues. Germline V gene lookup returns CDR1 MGHRA and CDR2 YSYEKL. Trimming removed 1 base at V and 0 bases at J, with 8 bases between. CDR3 in amino acids: CASSQARASTDTQYF. The CDR3 DNA follows: TGCGCCAGCAGCCAAGCCAGGGCCAGCACAGATACGCAGTATTTT.

In its sample, this clonotype was seen many times. The chain recombines TRBV5-1 with TRBJ2-3; D ambiguous. There are 12 residues in the CDR3. The V gene's germline CDR1 is SGHRS and CDR2 YFSETQ. Trimming took 4 bases from V and 6 from J, leaving 9 bases between them. This CDR3 reads CASSTSSDTQYF. CDR3 DNA sequence: TGCGCCAGCAGCACCTCATCCGATACGCAGTATTTT.

This clonotype was recorded at least ten times. V is TRBV7-8 and J is TRBJ2-1, with 8 bases fitting TRBD2. Germline V gives CDR1 SGHVS, CDR2 FQNEAQ. The junction had 9 bases not matched to a gene; V was cut back by 5 bases and J by 6 bases. The CDR3 loop spans 15 amino acids. CDR3 nucleotide sequence: TGTGCCAGCAGCCAAAAAAGCGGGAGACGCAATGAGCAGTTCTTC. Protein sequence: CASSQKSGRRNEQFF.

This clonotype was seen many times. The chain has TRBV20-1 and TRBJ2-1, with a tentative D call TRBD2 (7 bases). Germline CDR1 reads DFQATT; CDR2 reads SNEGSKA (reference sequence). The CDR3 has 17 amino acids. V was clipped by 5 bases and J by 9 bases, with 29 bases between them. CDR3: CSAPGGLAGELYGEQFF. In DNA form, the CDR3 reads TGCAGTGCTCCCGGGGGGCTCGCGGGGGAACTCTACGGTGAGCAGTTCTTC.

This clonotype was counted many times. The V call is TRBV5-1, the J call TRBJ2-7; D gene ambiguous. The CDR3 loop spans 14 amino acids. Germline CDR1 and CDR2: SGHRS and YFSETQ. Trimming shortened V by 0 bases and J by 7 bases, and 14 bases separated the two germline ends. The DNA for the CDR3 is TGCGCCAGCAGCTTGGATGACCGATTTGGGGAGCAGTACTTC. It is translated as CASSLDDRFGEQYF. Together with reference TRBV5-1 and TRBJ2-7, the CDR3 gives the full variable domain: KAGVTQTPRYLIKTRGQQVTLSCSPISGHRSVSWYQQTPGQGLQFLFEYFSETQRNKGNFPGRFSGRQFSNSRSEMNVSTLELGDSALYLCASSLDDRFGEQYFGPGTRLTVT.

This clonotype has more than one count but fewer than ten. The rearrangement uses TRBV7-9 and TRBJ2-1; 10 nucleotides match TRBD2. The CDR3 is 15 residues long. With 3 bases clipped from V and 7 bases from J, the junction kept 6 bases outside the gene matches. CDR1 is SEHNR and CDR2 is FQNEAQ in the germline V gene (reference sequence). CDR3 DNA: TGTGCCAGCAGCTTGGCTAGCGGGGGAAGTAATGAGCAGTTCTTC. Encoded protein: CASSLASGGSNEQFF.

This clonotype was detected ten times or more. The chain joins TRBV4-3 to TRBJ2-5; D remains unclear. This CDR3 region has 16 residues. Germline lookup yields CDR1 LGHNA and CDR2 YSLEER. Trimming took 0 bases from V and 2 from J, leaving 13 bases between them. The CDR3 DNA follows: TGCGCCAGCAGCCAAGAGTGGTTCCCTGCTCAAGAGACCCAGTACTTC. Residues: CASSQEWFPAQETQYF.

This clonotype was counted at least ten times. The chain employs TRBV12-3 or TRBV12-4 and TRBJ2-2, with D possibly TRBD2 on 5 matching bases. Trimming removed 6 bases at V and 0 bases at J, with 17 bases between. This CDR3 spans 17 amino acids. CDR3 DNA: TGTGCCAGCAGCTCTTGGGGAGCCACAGCGAACACCGGGGAGCTGTTTTTT. This gives the protein CASSSWGATANTGELFF.

This clonotype qualifies as medium-sized. The chain links TRBV4-2 to TRBJ2-1; D is perhaps TRBD2 (5 bases). There are 17 residues in the CDR3. V was clipped by 4 bases and J by 0 bases, with 16 bases between them. In germline, CDR1 is LGHNA, CDR2 YNFKEQ. CDR3 region: CASSPPGDLSSYNEQFF. The CDR3 DNA is TGTGCCAGCAGCCCCCCCGGGGATCTAAGCTCCTACAATGAGCAGTTCTTC.

This clonotype was detected many times. V and J are TRBV10-3 and TRBJ2-1; D may match TRBD1 or TRBD2 (5 bases each). Trimming removed 0 bases at V and 3 bases at J, with 18 bases between. The CDR3 runs to 18 residues. Germline V lookup: CDR1 ENHRY, CDR2 SYGVKD. Here the CDR3 DNA reads TGTGCCATCAGTGAGTCGGGACCACCAACCAACCTCTACAATGAGCAGTTCTTC. Its translation: CAISESGPPTNLYNEQFF.

The sample holds many counts of this clonotype. This chain joins TRBV5-6 and TRBJ2-3; the D gene is possibly TRBD2 (7 bases). V was trimmed by 3 bases and J by 0 bases, leaving 11 bases between them. The CDR3 has 15 residues. CDR1 and CDR2 from the germline V gene are SGHDT and YYEEEE. This CDR3 is CASSWGGTSTDTQYF. CDR3 in DNA: TGTGCCAGCAGCTGGGGGGGCACAAGCACAGATACGCAGTATTTT.

By sample fraction, this clonotype is medium-sized. The V call is TRBV25-1, the J call TRBJ1-6; D is possibly TRBD1 (6 bases). Germline values: CDR1 MGHDK, CDR2 SYGVNS. V lost 5 bases to trimming and J lost 7 bases, with 15 bases between them. The CDR3 length is 15 residues. CDR3 bases: TGTGCCAGCAGTACGGGGGGCGCACGCAATTCACCCCTCCACTTT. Encoded protein: CASSTGGARNSPLHF.

Of note for this clonotype: A much larger clone differs by one base, so this may be a read error. The J gene is TRBJ2-5, the V gene TRBV5-1, with 7 bases identical to TRBD2. Germline CDR1 SGHRS, CDR2 YFSETQ. The CDR3 has 14 residues. CDR3 nucleotides: TGCGCCAGCACCCCTACTGACAGCGGGGAGACCCGGTACTTC. The encoded protein is CASTPTDSGETRYF. The full variable domain, its missing parts supplied by reference TRBV5-1 and TRBJ2-5, is KAGVTQTPRYLIKTRGQQVTLSCSPISGHRSVSWYQQTPGQGLQFLFEYFSETQRNKGNFPGRFSGRQFSNSRSEMNVSTLELGDSALYLCASTPTDSGETRYFGPGTRLLVL.

This clonotype was seen repeatedly, ten times or more. The chain carries TRBV7-8 and TRBJ2-7; no reliable D call. The CDR3 totals 15 residues. V gave up 5 bases and J gave up 2 bases, with 16 bases separating them. Germline assignment: CDR1 SGHVS and CDR2 FQNEAQ. CDR3 nucleotides: TGTGCCAGCAGCCCCGGACCAGCGCTCACCTACGAGCAGTACTTC. Translating it yields CASSPGPALTYEQYF.

The table lists this clonotype with many counts. The chain combines TRBV20-1 with TRBJ2-7; D gene unclear. CDR3 length equals 11 residues. Germline CDR1 DFQATT, CDR2 SNEGSKA (reference sequence). V lost 0 bases, J lost 6 bases, and 6 bases lay in between. The CDR3: CSARDVPEQYF. CDR3 nucleotides: TGCAGTGCTAGAGATGTGCCCGAGCAGTACTTC.

This clonotype was counted many times. The chain is built from TRBV4-1 and TRBJ2-2; D is unclear. The ends were cut back, 0 bases at V and 1 base at J, with 18 bases in the middle. In germline, CDR1 is MGHRA, CDR2 YSYEKL. The CDR3 runs to 19 residues. The CDR3 DNA follows: TGCGCCAGCAGCCAAGATGAAATATTGGGTCGGAAGAACACCGGGGAGCTGTTTTTT. It specifies CASSQDEILGRKNTGELFF.

This clonotype showed up many times. V and J are TRBV20-1 and TRBJ2-7, with D tentatively TRBD2 (5 bases). CDR3 size: 14 residues. Germline V gene data show CDR1 as DFQATT and CDR2 as SNEGSKA (reference sequence). The V gene lost 3 bases and the J gene lost 2 bases, with 14 bases spanning the gap. CDR3 bases: TGCAGTGCTAGTTCGGTCGGGGTCGCCTACGAGCAGTACTTC. Its protein is CSASSVGVAYEQYF.

The rearrangement links TRBV5-1 to TRBJ2-2, with TRBD1 as a possible D gene (6 bases). There are 14 residues in the CDR3. Germline lookup yields CDR1 SGHRS and CDR2 YFSETQ. Trimming took off 5 bases at V and 3 bases at J, with 11 bases between the two ends. The CDR3 region is CASRARGDTGELFF. The CDR3 DNA reads as TGCGCCAGCAGGGCCAGGGGAGACACCGGGGAGCTGTTTTTT.